This is a list of T cell receptor gamma chains from one sample in a study of Vδ1+ human thymocytes. TCRdb re-called the multiplex PCR reads using CATT. Of about 36,000 gamma-chain clones in the sample, about 19% were seen once. The sequenced sample consisted of Vdelta1+ gamma-delta thymocytes from the thymus. These receptors were collected from a girl under three years old who had congenital heart surgery. Both conserved end residues are part of each CDR3.

cdr3_length,v_call,cdr3_aa
11,TRGV3,CATWDRHWKLF
16,TRGV2,CATWDPTIPNYYKKLF
13,TRGV4,CATWDEIGWIKTF
10,TRGV8,CATIGYKKLF
12,TRGV8,CATWDFNWIKTF
15,TRGV2,CATWDAHGSDWIKTF
13,TRGV9,CALWEVSGYKKLF
13,TRGV4,CATWDYTGWFKIF
14,TRGV2,CATWDGPRWYKKLF
13,TRGV3,CATWDRPGYKKLF
14,TRGV4,CATWELNYYYKKLF
10,TRGV3,CATWEGRKLF
16,TRGV3,CATWLLVPPGYCKKLF